The present T cell receptor (beta chain) was sequenced within a study of cytotoxic CD8 clonotypes in ibrutinib-treated CLL. Produced via immunoSEQ multiplex PCR; TCRdb's table is partial and in-frame only. The sample lists 100,000 to 150,000 clones, 80% to 90% occurring once. About this clone itself: Antigen: not known.

Notes on the study in general: Samples were collected at differing times from sustained-remission and progressing patients.

The length of the CDR3 is 13 residues. Between the trimmed V and J ends, which lost 6 bases and 6 bases, there was a span of 13 bases. CDR1 is MDHEN and CDR2 is SYDVKM in the germline V gene. This material consisted of PBMCs, taken after 24 months of ibrutinib treatment. The chain employs TRBV28 and TRBJ2-3; D gene ambiguous. The source is a human donor with chronic lymphocytic leukemia. The DNA for the CDR3 is TGTGCCAGCAGCCTCCGGAGCCCCGATACGCAGTATTTT. Protein product: CASSLRSPDTQYF.